These 16 T cell receptor beta chains share one sample of origin, sequenced in a study of long-term antiretroviral therapy in people with HIV. Researchers report immunoSEQ v3.0 was run at survey level. Sequencing was performed with immunoSEQ multiplex PCR; in TCRdb, only in-frame clones are kept and a portion is missing. The sample contains about 28,000 clones, over 90% of which appear only once. The sample in question was unsorted PBMCs, obtained 6.2 years after starting antiretroviral therapy. These receptor sequences come from a man aged 40-49 years with HIV.

The CDR3 region has the DNA TGTGCCAGCTCACTAAAGGGTACTAGCGGGATGCGCGAGCAGTACTTC. Translated: CASSLKGTSGMREQYF. The genes are TRBV18 and TRBJ2-7, with 10 bases lining up with TRBD2. Germline loops: CDR1 KGHSH, CDR2 LQKENI. The V gene end was trimmed by 4 bases and the J gene end by 6 bases; junction bases not matched to a gene: 12. The CDR3 spans 16 residues.

The chain is built from TRBV7-8 and TRBJ2-7; D not resolved. The V gene's germline CDR1 is SGHVS and CDR2 FQNEAQ. V lost 5 bases, J lost 6 bases, and 20 bases lay in between. The CDR3 totals 15 residues. The CDR3 reads CASSLPAATGREQYF. The CDR3 region has the DNA TGTGCCAGCAGCCTCCCTGCGGCCACGGGTCGCGAGCAGTACTTC. Using reference TRBV7-8 and TRBJ2-7 for the parts outside the CDR3, the full variable domain is GAGVSQSPRYKVAKRGQDVALRCDPISGHVSLFWYQQALGQGPEFLTYFQNEAQLDKSGLPSDRFFAERPEGSVSTLKIQRTQQEDSAVYLCASSLPAATGREQYFGPGTRLTVT.

This clone came up a few times. The gene calls are TRBV4-2 and TRBJ2-2, with a tentative D call TRBD2 (5 bases). From germline, CDR1 is LGHNA and CDR2 YNFKEQ. The CDR3 totals 14 residues. The ends were cut back, 0 bases at V and 6 bases at J, with 8 bases in the middle. As DNA, the CDR3 is TGTGCCAGCAGCCAAGAGAACGGGGCCGGGGAGCTGTTTTTT. Its protein product is CASSQENGAGELFF.

The chain has TRBV5-4 and TRBJ2-5, with a weak D call TRBD1 (5 bases). Per germline, CDR1 SGHNT and CDR2 YYREEE (reference sequence). The CDR3 is 14 residues long. V shed 7 bases and J shed 2 bases, with 15 bases lying between them. The CDR3 here is CASLEWGRQETQYF. The CDR3 region has the DNA TGTGCCAGCCTAGAGTGGGGCAGACAAGAGACCCAGTACTTC.

The V and J genes are TRBV27 and TRBJ2-2; possibly TRBD1 or TRBD2 for D (5 bases each). Looked up from germline, CDR1 is MNHEY and CDR2 is SMNVEV (reference sequence). The V end lost 2 bases, the J end lost 2 bases, and 18 bases lay between the germline ends. CDR3 size: 18 residues. In DNA form, the CDR3 reads TGTGCCAGCAGTTTACCCGGGACCTCAGGAGATAACACCGGGGAGCTGTTTTTT. It specifies CASSLPGTSGDNTGELFF.

In this sample, this clone turned up once. The rearrangement joins TRBV7-8 to TRBJ1-5; 9 bases are shared with TRBD1. This CDR3 region has 15 residues. V shed 6 bases, J shed 6 bases, and the junction held 9 bases outside the gene matches. The V gene's germline CDR1 is SGHVS and CDR2 FQNEAQ. CDR3 residues: CASSLQGALGQPQHF. The CDR3 DNA follows: TGTGCCAGCAGTTTACAGGGGGCGCTTGGTCAGCCCCAGCATTTT. Variable domain in full (rest from reference TRBV7-8 and TRBJ1-5): GAGVSQSPRYKVAKRGQDVALRCDPISGHVSLFWYQQALGQGPEFLTYFQNEAQLDKSGLPSDRFFAERPEGSVSTLKIQRTQQEDSAVYLCASSLQGALGQPQHFGDGTRLSIL.

This chain joins TRBV7-9 and TRBJ2-1; perhaps TRBD2 as D (7 bases). Germline V CDR1 and CDR2: SEHNR, FQNEAQ (reference sequence). Trimming removed 8 bases at V and 4 bases at J, with 18 bases between. The CDR3 totals 15 residues. The CDR3 is CASGRGGAIYNEQFF. The CDR3 DNA is TGTGCCAGCGGGAGAGGGGGGGCCATATACAATGAGCAGTTCTTC.

The V gene is TRBV5-1, the J gene TRBJ1-6; TRBD1 agrees at 10 bases. The length of the CDR3 is 14 residues. Germline V gene data show CDR1 as SGHRS and CDR2 as YFSETQ. V was clipped by 6 bases and J by 9 bases; unmatched bases: 6. The CDR3 protein is CASKSGQGSSPLHF. In nucleotides, the CDR3 is TGCGCCAGCAAGTCGGGACAGGGGAGTTCACCCCTCCACTTT.

This clone was detected once. The chain combines TRBV28 with TRBJ1-2, with D possibly TRBD1 on 5 matching bases. This CDR3 is built from 16 residues. Germline CDR1 and CDR2: MDHEN and SYDVKM. Trimming stripped 3 bases from V and 8 bases from J, with 22 bases between. CDR3 loop: CASSFGVRERSEGYTF. The CDR3 DNA follows: TGTGCCAGCAGTTTTGGGGTCAGGGAGAGGAGTGAAGGCTACACCTTC.

The rearrangement joins TRBV14 to TRBJ2-2; 9 bases are shared with TRBD1. There are 15 residues in the CDR3. Germline V gives CDR1 SGHDN, CDR2 FVKESK. With 4 bases clipped from V and 6 bases from J, the junction kept 6 bases outside the gene matches. CDR3 in amino acids: CASSPGTGIPGELFF. The CDR3 DNA sequence: TGTGCCAGCAGCCCAGGGACAGGGATTCCCGGGGAGCTGTTTTTT.

V usage is TRBV7-9 and J usage is TRBJ2-7; D gene ambiguous. The CDR3 totals 14 residues. CDR1 and CDR2 from the germline V gene are SEHNR and FQNEAQ (reference sequence). Trimming pared 2 bases from V and 0 bases from J, leaving 8 bases between. CDR3 DNA sequence: TGTGCCAGCAGCTTATATGCTTACTCCTACGAGCAGTACTTC. It is translated as CASSLYAYSYEQYF.

This chain links TRBV21-1 with TRBJ1-2; TRBD1 reflects the table's D call only, with no check against the DNA. TRBV21-1 is recorded as a pseudogene. The CDR3 contains 17 residues. In DNA, the CDR3 is TGTGCCAGCAGCAAAAAAAAAGAAAAGGACAGGAAATATGGCTACACCTTC. Protein sequence: CASSKKKEKDRKYGYTF.

This chain links TRBV4-2 with TRBJ1-2, with D unclear. Trimming removed 1 base from V and 8 bases from J, with 14 bases in between. CDR1 is LGHNA, CDR2 YNFKEQ, per germline. This CDR3 spans 14 amino acids. The CDR3 sequence: CASSQVEGPGGYTF. The CDR3, as DNA: TGTGCCAGCAGCCAAGTAGAGGGCCCTGGAGGCTACACCTTC.

The gene calls are TRBV11-2 and TRBJ2-7; perhaps TRBD2 as D (6 bases). Germline V CDR1 and CDR2: SGHAT, FQNNGV. Between the trimmed V and J ends, which lost 0 bases and 4 bases, there was a span of 7 bases. There are 13 residues in the CDR3. CDR3 region: CASSLERGYEQYF. Written as DNA, the CDR3 is TGTGCCAGCAGCTTAGAACGGGGGTACGAGCAGTACTTC. Full variable domain (remainder filled in from reference TRBV11-2 and TRBJ2-7): EAGVAQSPRYKIIEKRQSVAFWCNPISGHATLYWYQQILGQGPKLLIQFQNNGVVDDSQLPKDRFSAERLKGVDSTLKIQPAKLEDSAVYLCASSLERGYEQYFGPGTRLTVT.

The chain uses TRBV29-1 and TRBJ2-7, with D uncertain. Trimming took off 2 bases at V and 0 bases at J, with 11 bases between the two ends. This CDR3 comprises 14 residues. Per the germline V gene, CDR1 is SQVTM and CDR2 is ANQGSEA. CDR3 coding DNA: TGCAGCGTTGAACTCGGGTTTAGCTCCTACGAGCAGTACTTC. It encodes CSVELGFSSYEQYF.

V is TRBV2 and J is TRBJ2-2; a weak D match, TRBD2 (7 bases). CDR3 length: 17 residues. Trimming removed 5 bases from V and 0 bases from J, with 16 bases in between. Germline values: CDR1 SNHLY, CDR2 FYNNEI. CDR3 sequence: CASSRHGGASNTGELFF. The DNA of the CDR3 is TGTGCCAGCAGTCGGCATGGGGGGGCCTCGAACACCGGGGAGCTGTTTTTT.